This T cell receptor (beta chain) stems from a study of blood T cell repertoires in COVID-19. In the study overall: Collection of acute and convalescent COVID-19 samples took place in the United States, Italy and Spain. PBMCs, B-cell-depleted T cells, or T cells were the source of the cDNA or gDNA that made up the material.

In the source study's methods: Cell counts per sample came from amplifying reference gene primers. The table came from immunoSEQ multiplex PCR; TCRdb's copy has only in-frame clones and leaves some out. V, J and clone size reflect that table, while D and trimming were determined from the DNA. The repertoire holds about 180,000 clones, with about 87% as singletons. About this clone itself: This specimen includes other DNA sequences encoding the same CDR3.

The TCR originated in a woman aged 25 to 39 with acute or convalescent COVID-19. Sequenced: peripheral blood.

CDR3 DNA sequence: TGTGCCAGCAGCCCAAGCCTTGATACGCAGTATTTT. Translation: CASSPSLDTQYF. V gene TRBV11-2 combines with J gene TRBJ2-3, with D hard to call. Germline lookup yields CDR1 SGHAT and CDR2 FQNNGV. V was cut by 5 bases and J by 6 bases, with 9 bases left in between. This CDR3 region has 12 residues. Full variable domain (missing parts from reference TRBV11-2 and TRBJ2-3): EAGVAQSPRYKIIEKRQSVAFWCNPISGHATLYWYQQILGQGPKLLIQFQNNGVVDDSQLPKDRFSAERLKGVDSTLKIQPAKLEDSAVYLCASSPSLDTQYFGPGTRLTVL.